Given below is one T cell receptor (beta chain) in context. The data were obtained in a study of blood T cell repertoires in COVID-19. The Seattle site enrolled patients during active infection and followed them longitudinally. The germline CDR1 and CDR2 sequences are LGHDT and YNNKEL (reference sequence). This CDR3 region has 18 residues. Trimming cost V 4 bases and J 4 bases, with 20 bases left between them. In the source study's methods: Quantification of nucleated cells was approximated via reference gene primer amplification. Profiling relied on immunoSEQ multiplex PCR, and the TCRdb table lists in-frame clones only, not all of them. The DNA was the basis for D and trimming; V, J and clone size are from that table. The repertoire holds roughly 38,000 clones, with around four fifths as singletons.

Source material: peripheral blood. The source of this sequence is a man in his sixties with COVID-19, enrolled during active disease. This chain links TRBV3-1 (or the pseudogene TRBV3-2) with TRBJ2-6; D is ambiguous. DNA for the CDR3: TGTGCCAGCAGCCCGCCGTTTGGCGGAGCTAAGGGGGCCAACGTCCTGACTTTC. Translation: CASSPPFGGAKGANVLTF.